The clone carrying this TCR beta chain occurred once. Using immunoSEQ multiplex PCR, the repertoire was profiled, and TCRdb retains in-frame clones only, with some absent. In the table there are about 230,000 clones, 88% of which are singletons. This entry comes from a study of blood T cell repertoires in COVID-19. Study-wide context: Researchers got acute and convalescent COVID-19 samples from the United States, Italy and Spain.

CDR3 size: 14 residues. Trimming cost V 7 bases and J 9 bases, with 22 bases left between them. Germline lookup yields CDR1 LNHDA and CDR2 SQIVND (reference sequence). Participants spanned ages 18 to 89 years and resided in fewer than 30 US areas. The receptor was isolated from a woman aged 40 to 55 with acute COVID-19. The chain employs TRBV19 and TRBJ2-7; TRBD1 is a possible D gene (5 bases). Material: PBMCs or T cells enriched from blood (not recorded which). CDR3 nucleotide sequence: TGTGCCAGTACTCCCGGCAGCCTAGGTGGGGCGCAGTACTTC. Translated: CASTPGSLGGAQYF.